Each of the 10 T cell receptor beta chains below was sequenced from the same sample in a study of blood T cell repertoires in COVID-19. Profiled with immunoSEQ multiplex PCR; TCRdb holds only in-frame clones, not every one. The profile covers around 170,000 clones, with approximately 80% appearing a single time and approximately 12% taken by the ten largest. Sequenced sample: PBMCs or T cells enriched from blood (not recorded which). The origin of the receptors is a man aged 50 to 60 who had recovered from COVID-19.

The rearrangement links TRBV12-3 or TRBV12-4 to TRBJ1-6; a possible D gene is TRBD1 (6 bases). This CDR3 is built from 12 residues. The V end was cut by 3 bases, the J end by 16 bases, with 13 bases between. The CDR3: CASSLGGPGLHF. The CDR3 DNA is TGTGCCAGCAGTTTGGGGGGGCCTGGGCTCCACTTT.

The V gene is TRBV28, the J gene TRBJ2-7; 8 bases line up with TRBD1. With V trimmed by 7 bases and J by 6 bases, 11 bases remained unmatched. The germline V gene encodes CDR1 MDHEN and CDR2 SYDVKM. The CDR3 totals 14 residues. The CDR3 DNA reads TGTGCCAGCATTCCTGACAGGGGAGTTGGCGAGCAGTACTTC. Amino acid sequence: CASIPDRGVGEQYF.

This clone was seen more than once but under ten times. In nucleotides, the CDR3 is TGTGCCAGCAGTGCTGGCCAGCCACAGGGTGGACAGCCCCAGCATTTT. Translation: CASSAGQPQGGQPQHF. The V gene is TRBV6-1, the J gene TRBJ1-5; a weak D match, TRBD1 (6 bases). The CDR3 sequence is 16 residues long. Germline CDR1 reads MNHNS; CDR2 reads SASEGT. V was shortened by 4 bases and J by 7 bases, with 20 bases between the two germline ends.

This clone was seen only once. The V and J genes are TRBV5-1 and TRBJ2-3; 7 nucleotides line up with TRBD1. The V gene's germline CDR1 is SGHRS and CDR2 YFSETQ. The junction had 5 bases not matched to a gene; V was cut back by 4 bases and J by 0 bases. There are 15 residues in the CDR3. The CDR3 bases are TGCGCCAGCAGCCCTTGGGACAGAAGCACAGATACGCAGTATTTT. Amino acids: CASSPWDRSTDTQYF.

The chain has TRBV9 and TRBJ1-2; D perhaps matches TRBD1 (5 bases). There are 12 residues in the CDR3. V was shortened by 3 bases and J by 6 bases, with 9 bases between the two germline ends. In germline, CDR1 is SGDLS, CDR2 YYNGEE. The CDR3 sequence is CASSGGVDGYTF. The CDR3 DNA follows: TGTGCCAGCAGCGGGGGGGTCGATGGCTACACCTTC.

The V call is TRBV5-1, the J call TRBJ1-6, with TRBD1 as a possible D gene (6 bases). This CDR3 comprises 16 residues. Looked up from germline, CDR1 is SGHRS and CDR2 is YFSETQ. The V and J ends lost 3 bases and 9 bases respectively, with 19 bases between them. CDR3 residues: CASSSNLQGMSSPLHF. The CDR3 DNA is TGCGCCAGCAGCTCGAACCTACAGGGTATGAGTTCACCCCTCCACTTT.

The sample holds one count of this clone. The gene calls are TRBV3-1 (or the pseudogene TRBV3-2) and TRBJ1-6; no clear D. The V and J ends lost 4 bases and 14 bases respectively, with 12 bases between them. The CDR3 totals 12 residues. CDR1 and CDR2 from the germline V gene are LGHDT and YNNKEL (reference sequence). The CDR3 sequence is CASSLAESTLHF. Here the CDR3 DNA reads TGTGCCAGCAGCCTCGCCGAGAGCACCCTCCACTTT.

The chain recombines TRBV7-3 with TRBJ1-6; TRBD1 agrees at 8 bases. In germline, CDR1 is SGHTA, CDR2 FQGTGA. With V trimmed by 5 bases and J by 10 bases, 7 bases remained unmatched. The CDR3 length is 14 residues. CDR3 in amino acids: CASSPGQGGSPLHF. As DNA, the CDR3 is TGTGCCAGCAGCCCCGGACAGGGTGGCTCACCCCTCCACTTT.

This clone has a handful of counts. J is TRBJ1-1 and V is TRBV19; D is unresolved. Looked up from germline, CDR1 is LNHDA and CDR2 is SQIVND (reference sequence). The CDR3 length is 14 residues. The V and J ends lost 6 bases and 3 bases respectively, with 14 bases between them. CDR3 residues: CASSNSQPYTEAFF. In nucleotides, the CDR3 is TGTGCCAGTAGCAACAGCCAACCCTACACTGAAGCTTTCTTT. Combining the CDR3 with reference TRBV19 and TRBJ1-1 gives the whole variable domain DGGITQSPKYLFRKEGQNVTLSCEQNLNHDAMYWYRQDPGQGLRLIYYSQIVNDFQKGDIAEGYSVSREKKESFPLTVTSAQKNPTAFYLCASSNSQPYTEAFFGQGTRLTVV.

The V and J genes are TRBV29-1 and TRBJ1-1; 8 positions agree with TRBD1. This CDR3 has 13 residues. V gave up 6 bases and J gave up 4 bases; unmatched junction bases: 7. The germline CDR1 and CDR2 sequences are SQVTM and ANQGSEA. CDR3 amino acids: CSVPGGVSTEAFF. In DNA form, the CDR3 reads TGCAGCGTGCCAGGGGGCGTGAGCACTGAAGCTTTCTTT.